The clone carrying this T cell receptor beta chain was counted only a few times. The time point is: patch test 3, about 24 weeks after DPC sensitization. The treatment: therapeutic diphenylcyclopropenone sensitization with weekly scalp DPC. This sample is drawn from a study of human T cells and chemical hapten exposure. TCRdb reanalysed the RACE reads using MiXCR and keeps one entry per CDR3 protein. The repertoire consists of around 130,000 distinct CDR3 sequences, with around 11% occurring once and the leading ten covering approximately 2.5%. Unmatched junction bases numbered 8, after V lost 6 bases and J lost 9 bases. Germline V gene lookup returns CDR1 MDHEN and CDR2 SYDVKM. The CDR3 extends over 13 amino acids.

This chain uses TRBV28 with TRBJ2-1; 7 nucleotides align to TRBD2. This clonotype was sampled from a woman aged 50 to 65 with alopecia areata. Some clones in this sample may be carry-over from other donors' samples. This specimen was whole blood, taken in connection with sensitization to the hapten diphenylcyclopropenone (DPC). In DNA form, the CDR3 reads TGTGCCAGCAGCTATTACGGGGGGAGTGAGCAGTTCTTC. As protein: CASSYYGGSEQFF.